The subject of this entry is one T cell receptor (beta chain). The CDR3 is made up of 14 amino acids. The V gene's germline CDR1 is KGHSH and CDR2 LQKENI. The V and J ends lost 4 bases and 1 base respectively, with 8 bases between them. TCRdb's copy holds only in-frame clones and misses some; the assay was immunoSEQ multiplex PCR. The repertoire holds just under 35,000 clones, with around 80% as singletons. This record comes from a study of T cells in narcolepsy. This TCR was sampled from a human donor in good health. The V and J genes are TRBV18 and TRBJ1-5; D is unclear. The specimen was memory (CD45RA-) CD4+ T cells from blood. The CDR3 sequence is CASSQGLSNQPQHF. The CDR3, as DNA: TGTGCCAGCTCACAGGGCTTAAGCAATCAGCCCCAGCATTTT.